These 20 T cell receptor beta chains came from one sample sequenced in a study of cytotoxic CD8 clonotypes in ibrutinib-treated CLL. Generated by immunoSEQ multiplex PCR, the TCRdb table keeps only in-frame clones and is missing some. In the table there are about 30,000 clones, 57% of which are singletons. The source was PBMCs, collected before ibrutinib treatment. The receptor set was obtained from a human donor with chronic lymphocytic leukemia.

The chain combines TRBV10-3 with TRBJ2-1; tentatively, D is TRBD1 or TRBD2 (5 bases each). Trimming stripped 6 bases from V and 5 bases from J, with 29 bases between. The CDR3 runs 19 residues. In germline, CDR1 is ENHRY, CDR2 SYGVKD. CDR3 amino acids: CAIRGTAPTEQEIHNEQFF. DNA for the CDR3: TGTGCCATCAGGGGGACGGCCCCCACTGAACAGGAGATCCACAATGAGCAGTTCTTC.

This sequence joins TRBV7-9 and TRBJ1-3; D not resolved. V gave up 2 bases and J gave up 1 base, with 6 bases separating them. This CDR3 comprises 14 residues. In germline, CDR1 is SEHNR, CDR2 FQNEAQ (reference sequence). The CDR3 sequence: CASSLKGSGNTIYF. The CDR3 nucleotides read TGTGCCAGCAGCTTAAAAGGGTCTGGAAACACCATATATTTT.

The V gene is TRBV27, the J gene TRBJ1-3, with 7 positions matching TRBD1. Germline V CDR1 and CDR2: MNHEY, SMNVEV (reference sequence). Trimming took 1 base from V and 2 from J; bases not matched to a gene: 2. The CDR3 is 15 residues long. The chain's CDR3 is CASSLYQGAGNTIYF. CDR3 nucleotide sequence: TGTGCCAGCAGTTTATACCAGGGGGCTGGAAACACCATATATTTT.

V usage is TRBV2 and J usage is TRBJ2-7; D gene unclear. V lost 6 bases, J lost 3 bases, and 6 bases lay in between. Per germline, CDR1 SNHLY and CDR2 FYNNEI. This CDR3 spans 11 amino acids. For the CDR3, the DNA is TGTGCCAGCAGCAAGAACTACGAGCAGTACTTC. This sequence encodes CASSKNYEQYF.

The CDR3 nucleotides read TGTGCCAGCAGCTTAGGTACGGGGGGGTTCAACGAGCAGTACTTC. It yields the protein CASSLGTGGFNEQYF. This chain joins TRBV7-2 and TRBJ2-7, with 8 bases aligning to TRBD2. There are 15 residues in the CDR3. The V gene end was trimmed by 1 base and the J gene end by 5 bases; junction bases not matched to a gene: 7. CDR1 is SGHTA and CDR2 is FQGNSA in the germline V gene.

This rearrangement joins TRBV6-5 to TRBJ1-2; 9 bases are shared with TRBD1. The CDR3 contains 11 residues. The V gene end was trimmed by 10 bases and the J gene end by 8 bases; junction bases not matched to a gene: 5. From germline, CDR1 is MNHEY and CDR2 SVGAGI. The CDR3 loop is CAIGQGRGYTF. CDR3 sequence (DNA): TGTGCCATCGGACAGGGGAGAGGCTACACCTTC.

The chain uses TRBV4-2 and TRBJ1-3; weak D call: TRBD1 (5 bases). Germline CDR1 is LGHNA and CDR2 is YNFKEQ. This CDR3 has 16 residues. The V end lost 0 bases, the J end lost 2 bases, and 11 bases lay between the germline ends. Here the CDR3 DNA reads TGTGCCAGCAGCCAAGAGCCCAGGGCGCCTGGAAACACCATATATTTT. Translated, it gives CASSQEPRAPGNTIYF.

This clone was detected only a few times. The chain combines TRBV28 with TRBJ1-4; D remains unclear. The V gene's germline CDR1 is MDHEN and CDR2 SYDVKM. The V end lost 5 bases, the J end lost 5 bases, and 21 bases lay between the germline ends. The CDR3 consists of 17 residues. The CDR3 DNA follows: TGTGCCAGCAGTGCCCTACCCTTTTGGTCCGGGAATGAAAAACTGTTTTTT. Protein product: CASSALPFWSGNEKLFF.

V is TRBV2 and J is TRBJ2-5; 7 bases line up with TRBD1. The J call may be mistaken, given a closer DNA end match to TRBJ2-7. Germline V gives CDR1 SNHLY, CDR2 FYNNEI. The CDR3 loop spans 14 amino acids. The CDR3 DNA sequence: TGTGCCAGCTCAGACGTACAGGGGCCCTACGAGCAGTACTTC. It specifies CASSDVQGPYEQYF.

CDR3 coding DNA: TGTGCCAGCAGCGCCGGGGGCGGAAGCAATCAGCCCCAGCATTTT. Amino acid sequence: CASSAGGGSNQPQHF. The chain has TRBV7-6 and TRBJ1-5; maybe TRBD1 (6 bases). This CDR3 region has 15 residues. Germline CDR1 SGHVS, CDR2 FNYEAQ. Trimming stripped 5 bases from V and 1 base from J, with 12 bases between.

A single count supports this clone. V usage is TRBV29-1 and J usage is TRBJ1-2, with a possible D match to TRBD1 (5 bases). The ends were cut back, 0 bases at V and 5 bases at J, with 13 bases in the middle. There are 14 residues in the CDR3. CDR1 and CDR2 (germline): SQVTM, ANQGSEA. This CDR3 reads CSVEDLRVSYGYTF. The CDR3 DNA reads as TGCAGCGTTGAAGATCTCAGGGTTTCATATGGCTACACCTTC. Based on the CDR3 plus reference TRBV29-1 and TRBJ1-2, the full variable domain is SAVISQKPSRDICQRGTSLTIQCQVDSQVTMMFWYRQQPGQSLTLIATANQGSEATYESGFVIDKFPISRPNLTFSTLTVSNMSPEDSSIYLCSVEDLRVSYGYTFGSGTRLTVV.

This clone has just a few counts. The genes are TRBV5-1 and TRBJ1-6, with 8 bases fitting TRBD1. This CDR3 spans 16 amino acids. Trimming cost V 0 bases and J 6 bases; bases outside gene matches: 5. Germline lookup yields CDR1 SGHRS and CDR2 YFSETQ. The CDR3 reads CASSLDGTGRNSPLHF. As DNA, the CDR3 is TGCGCCAGCAGCTTGGACGGGACAGGACGTAATTCACCCCTCCACTTT.

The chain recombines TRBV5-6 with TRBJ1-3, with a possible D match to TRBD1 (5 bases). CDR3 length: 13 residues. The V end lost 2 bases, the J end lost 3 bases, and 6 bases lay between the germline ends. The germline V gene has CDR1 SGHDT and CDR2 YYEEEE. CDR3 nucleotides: TGTGCCAGCAGCTTTAGGGGTGGAAACACCATATATTTT. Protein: CASSFRGGNTIYF.

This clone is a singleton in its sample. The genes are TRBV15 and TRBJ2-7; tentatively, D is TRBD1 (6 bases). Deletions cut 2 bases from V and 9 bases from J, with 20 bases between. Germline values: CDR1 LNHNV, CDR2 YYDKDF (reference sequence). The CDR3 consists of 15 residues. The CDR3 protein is CATSRHYDRFTGQYF. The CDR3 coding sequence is TGTGCCACCAGCAGACACTACGACAGGTTTACGGGGCAGTACTTC.

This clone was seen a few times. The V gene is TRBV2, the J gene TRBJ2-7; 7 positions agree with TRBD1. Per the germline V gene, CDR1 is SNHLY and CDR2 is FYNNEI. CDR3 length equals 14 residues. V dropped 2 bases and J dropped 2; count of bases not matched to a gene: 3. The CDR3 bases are TGTGCCAGCAGTGAAAACAGGGGCCCCTACGAGCAGTACTTC. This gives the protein CASSENRGPYEQYF.

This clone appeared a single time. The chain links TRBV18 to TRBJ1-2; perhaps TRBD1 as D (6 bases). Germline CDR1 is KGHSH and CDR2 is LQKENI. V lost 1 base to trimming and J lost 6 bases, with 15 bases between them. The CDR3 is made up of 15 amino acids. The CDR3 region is CASSPQQGGGDGYTF. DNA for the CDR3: TGTGCCAGCTCACCACAACAGGGCGGGGGAGATGGCTACACCTTC.

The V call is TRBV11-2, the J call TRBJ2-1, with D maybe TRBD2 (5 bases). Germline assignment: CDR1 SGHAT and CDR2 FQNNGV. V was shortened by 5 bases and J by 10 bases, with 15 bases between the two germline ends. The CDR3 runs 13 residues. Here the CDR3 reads CASSQERVQEQFF. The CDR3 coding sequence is TGTGCCAGCAGCCAAGAGAGGGTGCAAGAGCAGTTCTTC.

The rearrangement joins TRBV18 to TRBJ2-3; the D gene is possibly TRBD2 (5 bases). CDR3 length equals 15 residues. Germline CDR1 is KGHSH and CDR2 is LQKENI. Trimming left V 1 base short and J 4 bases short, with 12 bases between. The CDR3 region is CASSPRRASSDTQYF. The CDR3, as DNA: TGTGCCAGCTCACCACGTCGGGCTAGCTCAGATACGCAGTATTTT.

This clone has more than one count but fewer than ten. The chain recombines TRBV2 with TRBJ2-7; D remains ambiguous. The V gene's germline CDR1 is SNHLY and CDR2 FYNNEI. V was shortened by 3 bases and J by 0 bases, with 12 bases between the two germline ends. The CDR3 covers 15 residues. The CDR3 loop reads CASSDLGRFSYEQYF. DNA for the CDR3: TGTGCCAGCAGTGACCTCGGGCGGTTCTCCTACGAGCAGTACTTC. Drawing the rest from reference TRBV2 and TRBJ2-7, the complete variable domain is EPEVTQTPSHQVTQMGQEVILRCVPISNHLYFYWYRQILGQKVEFLVSFYNNEISEKSEIFDDQFSVERPDGSNFTLKIRSTKLEDSAMYFCASSDLGRFSYEQYFGPGTRLTVT.

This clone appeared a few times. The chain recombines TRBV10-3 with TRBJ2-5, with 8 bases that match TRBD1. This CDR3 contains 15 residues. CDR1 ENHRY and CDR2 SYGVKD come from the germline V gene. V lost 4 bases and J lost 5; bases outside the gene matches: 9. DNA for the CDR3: TGTGCCATCAGTGTGCGACAGGGGTTTTATGAGACCCAGTACTTC. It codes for CAISVRQGFYETQYF.